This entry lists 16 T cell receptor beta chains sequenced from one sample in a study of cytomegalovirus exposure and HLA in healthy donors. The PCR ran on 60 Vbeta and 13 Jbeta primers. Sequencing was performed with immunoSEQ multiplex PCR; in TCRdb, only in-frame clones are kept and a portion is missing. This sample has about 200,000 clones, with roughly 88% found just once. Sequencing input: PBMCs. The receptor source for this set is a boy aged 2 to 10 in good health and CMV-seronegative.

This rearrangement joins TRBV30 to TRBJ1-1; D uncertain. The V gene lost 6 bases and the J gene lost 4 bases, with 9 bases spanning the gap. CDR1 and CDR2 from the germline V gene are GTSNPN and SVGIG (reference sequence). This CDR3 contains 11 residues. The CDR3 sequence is CACFPGTEAFF. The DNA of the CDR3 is TGTGCCTGTTTTCCGGGCACTGAAGCTTTCTTT.

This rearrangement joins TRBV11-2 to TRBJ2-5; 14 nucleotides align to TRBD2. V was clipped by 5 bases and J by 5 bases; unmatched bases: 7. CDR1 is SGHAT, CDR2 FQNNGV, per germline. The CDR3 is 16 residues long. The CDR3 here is CASSPGGLAGVETQYF. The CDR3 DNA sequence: TGTGCCAGCAGCCCAGGGGGACTAGCGGGGGTTGAGACCCAGTACTTC.

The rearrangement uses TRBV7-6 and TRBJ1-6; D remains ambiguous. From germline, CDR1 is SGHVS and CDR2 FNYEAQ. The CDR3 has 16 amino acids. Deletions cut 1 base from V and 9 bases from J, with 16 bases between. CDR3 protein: CASSLGGNTRFSPLHF. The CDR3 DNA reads TGTGCCAGCAGCTTAGGCGGTAATACCCGTTTTTCACCCCTCCACTTT.

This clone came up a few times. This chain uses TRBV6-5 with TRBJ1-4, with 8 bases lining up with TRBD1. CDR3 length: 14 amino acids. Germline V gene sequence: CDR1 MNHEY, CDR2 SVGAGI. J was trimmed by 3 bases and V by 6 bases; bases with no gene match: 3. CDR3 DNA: TGTGCCAGCAGCTCGGGACAGGCTAATGAAAAACTGTTTTTT. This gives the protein CASSSGQANEKLFF.

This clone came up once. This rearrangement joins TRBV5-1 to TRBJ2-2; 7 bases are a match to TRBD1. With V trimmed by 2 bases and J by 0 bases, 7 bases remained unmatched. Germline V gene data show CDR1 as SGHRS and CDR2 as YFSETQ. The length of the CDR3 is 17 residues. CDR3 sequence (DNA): TGCGCCAGCAGCTTACGTAGACAGGGACCGAACACCGGGGAGCTGTTTTTT. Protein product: CASSLRRQGPNTGELFF.

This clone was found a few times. The CDR3 spells CASSSDSKEAFF. The CDR3 DNA is TGTGCCAGCAGCTCGGACAGCAAGGAAGCTTTCTTT. The V and J genes are TRBV13 and TRBJ1-1; possibly TRBD1 for D (6 bases). The germline V gene encodes CDR1 PRHDT and CDR2 FYEKMQ (reference sequence). The CDR3 covers 12 residues. V was cut by 4 bases and J by 8 bases, with 11 bases left in between.

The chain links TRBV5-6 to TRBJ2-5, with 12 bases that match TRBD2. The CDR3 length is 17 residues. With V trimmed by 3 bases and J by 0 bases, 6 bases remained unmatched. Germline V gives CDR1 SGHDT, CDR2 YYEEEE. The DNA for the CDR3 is TGTGCCAGCAGCTGGCGGACTAGCGGGAAGTACCAAGAGACCCAGTACTTC. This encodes CASSWRTSGKYQETQYF.

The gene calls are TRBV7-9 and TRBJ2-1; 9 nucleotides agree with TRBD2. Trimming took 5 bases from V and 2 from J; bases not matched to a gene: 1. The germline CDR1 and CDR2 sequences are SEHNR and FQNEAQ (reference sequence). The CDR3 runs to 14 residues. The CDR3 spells CASSAGGAYNEQFF. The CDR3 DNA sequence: TGTGCCAGCAGCGCGGGAGGGGCCTACAATGAGCAGTTCTTC.

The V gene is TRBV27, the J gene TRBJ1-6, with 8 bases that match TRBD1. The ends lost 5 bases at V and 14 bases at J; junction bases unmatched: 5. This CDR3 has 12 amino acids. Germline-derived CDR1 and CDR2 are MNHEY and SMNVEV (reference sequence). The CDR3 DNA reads TGTGCCAGCAGTCCGGGGACAGGCTCCCTCCACTTT. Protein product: CASSPGTGSLHF.

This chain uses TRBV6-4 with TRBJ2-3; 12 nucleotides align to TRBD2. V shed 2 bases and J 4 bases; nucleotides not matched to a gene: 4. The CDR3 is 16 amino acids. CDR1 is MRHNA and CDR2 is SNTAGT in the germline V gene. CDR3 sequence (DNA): TGTGCCAGCAGTGACCGTACTAGCGGGAGGCCAGATACGCAGTATTTT. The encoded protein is CASSDRTSGRPDTQYF.

The CDR3 is CASGQRGRQETQYF. CDR3 DNA sequence: TGTGCCAGCGGGCAGCGGGGGCGTCAAGAGACCCAGTACTTC. The chain recombines TRBV2 with TRBJ2-5, with TRBD2 matching 8 bases. CDR1 is SNHLY and CDR2 is FYNNEI in the germline V gene. CDR3 length equals 14 residues. Trimming took 8 bases from V and 2 from J; bases not matched to a gene: 7.

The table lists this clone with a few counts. CDR3 loop: CASSLERNTEAFF. The DNA of the CDR3 is TGCGCCAGCAGCTTGGAGAGGAACACTGAAGCTTTCTTT. The chain employs TRBV5-1 and TRBJ1-1, with unresolved D. V shed 0 bases and J shed 1 base, with 4 bases lying between them. CDR3 size: 13 residues. Germline V gene data show CDR1 as SGHRS and CDR2 as YFSETQ.

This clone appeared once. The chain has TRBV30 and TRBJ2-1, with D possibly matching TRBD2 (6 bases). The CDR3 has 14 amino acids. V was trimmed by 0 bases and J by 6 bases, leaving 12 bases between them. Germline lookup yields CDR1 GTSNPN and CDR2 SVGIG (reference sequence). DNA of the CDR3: TGTGCCTGGAGTGTGGGGGGATTGATCAATGAGCAGTTCTTC. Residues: CAWSVGGLINEQFF.

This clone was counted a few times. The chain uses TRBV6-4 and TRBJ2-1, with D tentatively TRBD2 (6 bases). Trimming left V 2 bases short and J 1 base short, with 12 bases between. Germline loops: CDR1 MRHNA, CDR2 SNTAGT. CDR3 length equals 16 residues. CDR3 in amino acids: CASSDTGTLSYNEQFF. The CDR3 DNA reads TGTGCCAGCAGTGACACCGGGACTCTGTCCTACAATGAGCAGTTCTTC.

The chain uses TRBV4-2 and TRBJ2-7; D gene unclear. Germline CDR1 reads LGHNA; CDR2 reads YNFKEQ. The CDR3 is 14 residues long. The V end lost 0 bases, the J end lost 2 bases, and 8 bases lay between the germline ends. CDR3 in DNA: TGTGCCAGCAGCCAAGATTTCGGTGCCTACGAGCAGTACTTC. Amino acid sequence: CASSQDFGAYEQYF.

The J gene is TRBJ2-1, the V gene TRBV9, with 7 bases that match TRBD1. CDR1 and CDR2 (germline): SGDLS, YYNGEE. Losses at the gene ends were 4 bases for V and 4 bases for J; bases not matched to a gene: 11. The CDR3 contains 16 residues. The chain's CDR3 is CASSSPEARGYNEQFF. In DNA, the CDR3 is TGTGCCAGCAGCTCCCCCGAGGCCAGGGGGTACAATGAGCAGTTCTTC.